Reported below is one TCR beta chain. As yet, its antigen is unknown. J was trimmed by 5 bases and V by 0 bases; bases with no gene match: 9. The CDR3 is 16 residues long. The germline CDR1 and CDR2 sequences are SGDLS and YYNGEE. This entry comes from a study of Ad26.COV2.S vaccination and SARS-CoV-2 variants. Broader study findings: Reports say spike-specific CD8+ and CD4+ T cell responses covered substantial breadth after vaccination.

Sequenced by immunoSEQ multiplex PCR; TCRdb stores in-frame clones only, minus some. This table holds roughly 320,000 clones, 80% to 90% found once. Stated treatment: some 20 received Ad26.COV2.S at low or high dose, single or two shots; roughly five received placebo; per-sample allocation not given. Sampling took place 63 days after the first vaccine or placebo injection. The clonotype was recovered from a person between 18 and 60 years old who received the Ad26.COV2.S COVID-19 vaccine or a placebo. The chain couples TRBV9 to TRBJ2-3; 7 bases are a match to TRBD1. The source was peripheral blood, collected in a trial of Ad26.COV2.S vaccine versus placebo. Here the CDR3 DNA reads TGTGCCAGCAGCGTAGAAGGCAGGGGGATGAGAGATACGCAGTATTTT. Its translation: CASSVEGRGMRDTQYF.